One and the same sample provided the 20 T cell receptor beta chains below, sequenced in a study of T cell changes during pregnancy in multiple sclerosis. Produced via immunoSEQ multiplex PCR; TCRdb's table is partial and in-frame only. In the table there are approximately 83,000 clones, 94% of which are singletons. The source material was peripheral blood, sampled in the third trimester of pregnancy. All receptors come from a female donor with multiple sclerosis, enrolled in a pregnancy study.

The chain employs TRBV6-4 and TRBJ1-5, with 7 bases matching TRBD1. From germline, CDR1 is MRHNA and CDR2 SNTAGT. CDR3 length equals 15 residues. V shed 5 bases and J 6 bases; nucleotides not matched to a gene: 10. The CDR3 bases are TGTGCCAGCAGTTACGAAGACAGGGCCTTTCAGCCCCAGCATTTT. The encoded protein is CASSYEDRAFQPQHF.

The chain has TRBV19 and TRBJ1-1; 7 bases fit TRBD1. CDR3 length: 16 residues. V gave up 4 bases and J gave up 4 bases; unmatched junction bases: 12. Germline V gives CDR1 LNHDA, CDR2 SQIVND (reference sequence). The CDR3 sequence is CASSRTGVYGITEAFF. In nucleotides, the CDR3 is TGTGCCAGTAGTAGGACAGGTGTTTATGGTATCACTGAAGCTTTCTTT.

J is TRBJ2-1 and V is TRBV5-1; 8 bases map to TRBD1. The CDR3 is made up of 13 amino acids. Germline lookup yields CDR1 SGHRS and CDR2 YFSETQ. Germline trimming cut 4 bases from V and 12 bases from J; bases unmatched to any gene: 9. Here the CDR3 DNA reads TGCGCCAGCAGCCCCGGACAGGGAGTTGGGCAGTTCTTC. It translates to CASSPGQGVGQFF.

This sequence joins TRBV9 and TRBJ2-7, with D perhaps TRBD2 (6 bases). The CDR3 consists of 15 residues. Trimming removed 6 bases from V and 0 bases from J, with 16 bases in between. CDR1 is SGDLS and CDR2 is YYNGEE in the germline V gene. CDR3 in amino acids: CASTTGVDYSYEQYF. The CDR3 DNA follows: TGTGCCAGCACTACGGGGGTCGATTACTCCTACGAGCAGTACTTC.

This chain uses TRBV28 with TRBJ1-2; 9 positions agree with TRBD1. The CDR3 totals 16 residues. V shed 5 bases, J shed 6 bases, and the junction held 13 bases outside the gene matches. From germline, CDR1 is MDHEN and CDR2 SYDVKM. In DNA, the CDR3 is TGTGCCAGCAGTCCCCGTGGGGGACAGGGTTTAGATGGCTACACCTTC. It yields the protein CASSPRGGQGLDGYTF.

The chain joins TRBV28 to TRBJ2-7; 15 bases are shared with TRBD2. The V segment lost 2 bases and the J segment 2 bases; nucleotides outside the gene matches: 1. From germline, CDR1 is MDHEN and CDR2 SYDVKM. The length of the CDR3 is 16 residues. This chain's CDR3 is CASSLGTSGRTYEQYF. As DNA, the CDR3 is TGTGCCAGCAGTTTAGGGACTAGCGGGAGGACCTACGAGCAGTACTTC.

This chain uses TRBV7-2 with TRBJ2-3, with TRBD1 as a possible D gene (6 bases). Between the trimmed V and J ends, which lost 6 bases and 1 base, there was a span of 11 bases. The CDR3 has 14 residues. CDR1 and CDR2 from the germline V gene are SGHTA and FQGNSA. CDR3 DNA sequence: TGTGCCAGCAGACCGGCAGGGGGCACAGATACGCAGTATTTT. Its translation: CASRPAGGTDTQYF.

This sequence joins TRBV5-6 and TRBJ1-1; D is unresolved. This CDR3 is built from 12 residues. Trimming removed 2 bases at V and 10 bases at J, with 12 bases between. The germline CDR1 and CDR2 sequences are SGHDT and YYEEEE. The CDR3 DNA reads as TGTGCCAGCAGCTTAGGAGGGAGTAGAGCTTTCTTT. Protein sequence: CASSLGGSRAFF.

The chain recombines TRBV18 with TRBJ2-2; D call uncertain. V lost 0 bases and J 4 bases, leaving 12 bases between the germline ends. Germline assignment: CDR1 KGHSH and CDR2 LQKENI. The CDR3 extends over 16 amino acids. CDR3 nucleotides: TGTGCCAGCTCACCACCCCCGGTTTCGGGCACCGGGGAGCTGTTTTTT. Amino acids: CASSPPPVSGTGELFF.

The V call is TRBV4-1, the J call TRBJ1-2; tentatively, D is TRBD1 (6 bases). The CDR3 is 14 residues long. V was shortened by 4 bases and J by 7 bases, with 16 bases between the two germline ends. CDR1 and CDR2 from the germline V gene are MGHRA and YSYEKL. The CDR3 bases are TGCGCCAGCAGCCCATACGGGCCAGGGGCTGGCTACACCTTC. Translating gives CASSPYGPGAGYTF.

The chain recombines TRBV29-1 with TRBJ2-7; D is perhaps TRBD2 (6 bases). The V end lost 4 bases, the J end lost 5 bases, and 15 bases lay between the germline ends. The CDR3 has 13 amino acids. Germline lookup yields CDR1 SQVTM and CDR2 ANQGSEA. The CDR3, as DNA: TGCAGCGTTGGAGCAGGGACGGGAGACGAGCAGTACTTC. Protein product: CSVGAGTGDEQYF.

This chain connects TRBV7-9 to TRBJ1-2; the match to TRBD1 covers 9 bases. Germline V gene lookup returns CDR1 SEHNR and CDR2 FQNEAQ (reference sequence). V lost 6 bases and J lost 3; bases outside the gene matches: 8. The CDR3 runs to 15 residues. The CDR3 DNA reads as TGTGCCAGCAGGACTCAGGGACAGGGTGACTATGGCTACACCTTC. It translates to CASRTQGQGDYGYTF. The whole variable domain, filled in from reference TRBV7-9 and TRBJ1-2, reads DTGVSQNPRHKITKRGQNVTFRCDPISEHNRLYWYRQTLGQGPEFLTYFQNEAQLEKSRLLSDRFSAERPKGSFSTLEIQRTEQGDSAMYLCASRTQGQGDYGYTFGSGTRLTVV.

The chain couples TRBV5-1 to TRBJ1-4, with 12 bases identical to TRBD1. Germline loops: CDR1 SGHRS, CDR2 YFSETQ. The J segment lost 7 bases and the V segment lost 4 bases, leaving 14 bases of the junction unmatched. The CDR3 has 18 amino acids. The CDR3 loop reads CASSPRNTGTGGFEKLFF. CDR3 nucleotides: TGCGCCAGCAGCCCGCGTAATACCGGGACAGGGGGCTTTGAAAAACTGTTTTTT.

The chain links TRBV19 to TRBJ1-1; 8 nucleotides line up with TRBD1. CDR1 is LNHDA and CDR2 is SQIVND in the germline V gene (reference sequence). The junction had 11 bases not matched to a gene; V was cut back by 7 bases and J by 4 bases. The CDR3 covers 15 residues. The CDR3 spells CASKPRGQGGTEAFF. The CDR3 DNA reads TGTGCCAGTAAACCCAGGGGGCAAGGCGGCACTGAAGCTTTCTTT.

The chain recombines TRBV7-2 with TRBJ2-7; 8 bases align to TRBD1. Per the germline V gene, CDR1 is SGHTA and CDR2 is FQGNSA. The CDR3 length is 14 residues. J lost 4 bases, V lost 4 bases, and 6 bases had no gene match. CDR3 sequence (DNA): TGTGCCAGCAGCTCCCAGGGGGCCGGGTACGAGCAGTACTTC. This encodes CASSSQGAGYEQYF.

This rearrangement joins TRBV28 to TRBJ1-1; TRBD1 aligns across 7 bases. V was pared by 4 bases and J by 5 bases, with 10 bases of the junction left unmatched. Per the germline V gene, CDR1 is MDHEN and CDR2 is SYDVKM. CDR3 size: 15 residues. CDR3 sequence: CASSSPPIQGTEAFF. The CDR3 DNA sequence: TGTGCCAGCAGTTCCCCCCCGATACAGGGGACTGAAGCTTTCTTT.

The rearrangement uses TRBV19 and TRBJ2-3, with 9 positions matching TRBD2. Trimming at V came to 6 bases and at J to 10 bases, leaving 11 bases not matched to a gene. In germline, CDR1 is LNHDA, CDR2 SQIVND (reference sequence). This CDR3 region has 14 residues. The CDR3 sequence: CASRGLAGMVPQYF. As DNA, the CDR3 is TGTGCCAGTAGAGGTCTAGCGGGAATGGTGCCGCAGTATTTT.

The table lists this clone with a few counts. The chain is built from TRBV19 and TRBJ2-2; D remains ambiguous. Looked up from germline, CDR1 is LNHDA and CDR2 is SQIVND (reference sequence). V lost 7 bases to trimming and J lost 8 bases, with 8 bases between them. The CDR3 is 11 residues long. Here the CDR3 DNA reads TGTGCCAGTACGCGAGAGGGGGAGCTGTTTTTT. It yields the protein CASTREGELFF.

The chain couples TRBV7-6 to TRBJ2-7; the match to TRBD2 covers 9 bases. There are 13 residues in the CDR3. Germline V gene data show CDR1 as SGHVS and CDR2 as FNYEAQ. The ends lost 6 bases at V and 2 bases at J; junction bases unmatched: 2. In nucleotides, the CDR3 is TGTGCCAGCAGTTCTAGCGGGACCTACGAGCAGTACTTC. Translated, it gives CASSSSGTYEQYF.

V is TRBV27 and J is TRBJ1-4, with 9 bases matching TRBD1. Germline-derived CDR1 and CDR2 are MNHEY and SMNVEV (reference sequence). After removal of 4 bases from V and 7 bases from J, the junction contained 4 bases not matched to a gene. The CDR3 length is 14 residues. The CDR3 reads CASSSGTGTEKLFF. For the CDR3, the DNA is TGTGCCAGCAGTTCTGGGACAGGGACTGAAAAACTGTTTTTT.